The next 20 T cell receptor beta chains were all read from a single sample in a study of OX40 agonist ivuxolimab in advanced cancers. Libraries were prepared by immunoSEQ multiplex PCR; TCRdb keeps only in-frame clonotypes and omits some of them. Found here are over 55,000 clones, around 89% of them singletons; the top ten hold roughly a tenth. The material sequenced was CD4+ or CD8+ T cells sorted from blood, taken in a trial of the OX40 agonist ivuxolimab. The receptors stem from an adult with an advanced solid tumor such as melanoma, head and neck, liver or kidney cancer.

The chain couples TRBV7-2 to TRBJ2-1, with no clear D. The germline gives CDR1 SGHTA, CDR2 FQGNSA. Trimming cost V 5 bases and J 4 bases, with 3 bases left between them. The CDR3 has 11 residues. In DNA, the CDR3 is TGTGCCAGCAGCGGATACAATGAGCAGTTCTTC. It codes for CASSGYNEQFF.

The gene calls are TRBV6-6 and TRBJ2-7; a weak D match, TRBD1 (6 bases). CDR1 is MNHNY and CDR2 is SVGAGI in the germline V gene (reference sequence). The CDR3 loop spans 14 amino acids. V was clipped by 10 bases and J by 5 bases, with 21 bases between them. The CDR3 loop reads CAKMRDTPSHEQYF. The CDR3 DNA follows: TGTGCCAAGATGAGGGACACACCCTCTCACGAGCAGTACTTC.

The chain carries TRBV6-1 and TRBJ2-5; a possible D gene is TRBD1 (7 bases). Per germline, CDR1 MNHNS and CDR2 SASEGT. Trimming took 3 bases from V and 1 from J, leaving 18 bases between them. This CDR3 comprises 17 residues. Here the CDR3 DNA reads TGTGCCAGCAGTGACGGGCAGGGGGGTCCGTTCCAAGAGACCCAGTACTTC. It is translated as CASSDGQGGPFQETQYF.

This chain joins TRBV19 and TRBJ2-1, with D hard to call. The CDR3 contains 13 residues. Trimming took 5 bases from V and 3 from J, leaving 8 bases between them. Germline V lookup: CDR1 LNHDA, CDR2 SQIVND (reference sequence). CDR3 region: CASSPSSYNEQFF. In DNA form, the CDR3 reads TGTGCCAGTAGTCCCTCAAGCTACAATGAGCAGTTCTTC.

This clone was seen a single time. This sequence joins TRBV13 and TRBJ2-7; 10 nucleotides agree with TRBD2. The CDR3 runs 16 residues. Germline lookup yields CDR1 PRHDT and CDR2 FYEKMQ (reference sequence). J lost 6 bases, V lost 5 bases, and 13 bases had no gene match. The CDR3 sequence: CASSHNPSGSFPEQYF. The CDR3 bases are TGTGCCAGCAGCCATAACCCTAGCGGGAGTTTTCCCGAGCAGTACTTC.

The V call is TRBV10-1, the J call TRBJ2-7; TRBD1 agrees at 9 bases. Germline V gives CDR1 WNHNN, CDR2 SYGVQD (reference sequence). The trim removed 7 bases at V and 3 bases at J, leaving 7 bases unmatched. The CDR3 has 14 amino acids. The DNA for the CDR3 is TGCGCCAGCACGGGACAGGGAAAAAACTACGAGCAGTACTTC. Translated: CASTGQGKNYEQYF.

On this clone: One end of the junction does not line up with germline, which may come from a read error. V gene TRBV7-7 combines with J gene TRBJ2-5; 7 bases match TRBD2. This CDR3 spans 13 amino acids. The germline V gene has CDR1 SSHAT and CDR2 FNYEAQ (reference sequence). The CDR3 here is CASSPDGGVTQYF. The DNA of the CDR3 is TGTGCTAGCAGCCCCGATGGGGGGGTGACCCAGTACTTC.

The CDR3 sequence: CASSSGDGFTMEYF. The CDR3 region has the DNA TGTGCCAGCAGCTCCGGGGACGGATTTACAATGGAGTACTTC. The gene calls are TRBV7-9 and TRBJ2-7, with D possibly being TRBD1 or TRBD2 (5 bases each). The germline gives CDR1 SEHNR, CDR2 FQNEAQ (reference sequence). The CDR3 covers 14 residues. The V end lost 4 bases, the J end lost 11 bases, and 21 bases lay between the germline ends.

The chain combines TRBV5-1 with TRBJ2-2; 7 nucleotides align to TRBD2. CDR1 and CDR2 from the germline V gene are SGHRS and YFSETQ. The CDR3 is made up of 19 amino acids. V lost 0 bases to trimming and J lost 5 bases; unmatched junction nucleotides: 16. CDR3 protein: CASSLDPVMAGEWTGELFF. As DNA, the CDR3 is TGCGCCAGCAGCTTGGATCCGGTGATGGCGGGAGAGTGGACCGGGGAGCTGTTTTTT.

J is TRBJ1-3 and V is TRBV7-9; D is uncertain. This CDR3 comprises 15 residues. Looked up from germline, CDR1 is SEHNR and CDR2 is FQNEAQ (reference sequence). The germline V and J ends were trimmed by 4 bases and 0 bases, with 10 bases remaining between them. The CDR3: CASSSFGFSGNTIYF. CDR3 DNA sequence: TGTGCCAGCAGCTCTTTTGGGTTCTCTGGAAACACCATATATTTT.

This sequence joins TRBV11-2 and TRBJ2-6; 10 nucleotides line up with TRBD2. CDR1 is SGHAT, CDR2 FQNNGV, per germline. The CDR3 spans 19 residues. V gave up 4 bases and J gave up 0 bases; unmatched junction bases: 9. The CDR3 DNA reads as TGTGCCAGCAGCTCGGTGCTAGCGGGAGCCTTCTCTGGGGCCAACGTCCTGACTTTC. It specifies CASSSVLAGAFSGANVLTF.

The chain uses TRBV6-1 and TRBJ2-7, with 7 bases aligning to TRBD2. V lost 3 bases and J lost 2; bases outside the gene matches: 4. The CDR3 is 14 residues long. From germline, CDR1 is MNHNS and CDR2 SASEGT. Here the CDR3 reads CASSDLGGTYEQYF. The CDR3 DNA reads TGTGCCAGCAGTGATCTGGGGGGGACCTACGAGCAGTACTTC.

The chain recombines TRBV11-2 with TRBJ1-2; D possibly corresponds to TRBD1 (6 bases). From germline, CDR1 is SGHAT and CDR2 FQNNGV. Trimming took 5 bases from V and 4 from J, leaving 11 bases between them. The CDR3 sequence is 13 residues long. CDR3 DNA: TGTGCCAGCAGCCCCACACAGGGCTATGGCTACACCTTC. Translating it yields CASSPTQGYGYTF.

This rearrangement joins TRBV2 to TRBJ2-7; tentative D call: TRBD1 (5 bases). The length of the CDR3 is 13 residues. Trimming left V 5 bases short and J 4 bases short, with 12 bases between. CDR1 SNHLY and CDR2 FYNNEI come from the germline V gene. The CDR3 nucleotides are TGTGCCAGCAGTTTGGACACCCAATACGAGCAGTACTTC. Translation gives CASSLDTQYEQYF.

CDR3 region: CATAGWGASQPNSYNEQFF. CDR3 bases: TGTGCCACAGCAGGTTGGGGGGCTAGCCAGCCAAATTCCTACAATGAGCAGTTCTTC. The V and J genes are TRBV28 and TRBJ2-1, with D perhaps assigned TRBD1 or TRBD2 (6 bases each). Deletions cut 10 bases from V and 1 base from J, with 29 bases between. The CDR3 runs 19 residues. Germline values: CDR1 MDHEN, CDR2 SYDVKM. Full variable domain (missing parts from reference TRBV28 and TRBJ2-1): DVKVTQSSRYLVKRTGEKVFLECVQDMDHENMFWYRQDPGLGLRLIYFSYDVKMKEKGDIPEGYSVSREKKERFSLILESASTNQTSMYLCATAGWGASQPNSYNEQFFGPGTRLTVL.

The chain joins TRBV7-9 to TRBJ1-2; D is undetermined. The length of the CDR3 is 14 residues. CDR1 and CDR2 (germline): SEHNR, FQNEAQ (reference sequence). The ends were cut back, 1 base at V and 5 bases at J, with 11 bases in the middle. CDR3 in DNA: TGTGCCAGCAGCTTAGGGGCCCGGGGATATGGCTACACCTTC. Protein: CASSLGARGYGYTF.

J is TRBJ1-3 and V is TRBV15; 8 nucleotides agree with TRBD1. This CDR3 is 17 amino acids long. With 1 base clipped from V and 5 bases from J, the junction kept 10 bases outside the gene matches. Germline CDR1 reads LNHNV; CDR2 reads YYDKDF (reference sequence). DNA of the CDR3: TGTGCCACCAGCAGAGGGGAATTGGACAGGGTGCGAAACACCATATATTTT. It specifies CATSRGELDRVRNTIYF.

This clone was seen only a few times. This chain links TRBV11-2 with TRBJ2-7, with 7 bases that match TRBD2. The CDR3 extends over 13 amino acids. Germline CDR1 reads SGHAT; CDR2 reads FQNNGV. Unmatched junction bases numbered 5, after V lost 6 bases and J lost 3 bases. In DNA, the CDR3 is TGTGCCAGCAGTACTAGCGAGTACTACGAGCAGTACTTC. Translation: CASSTSEYYEQYF. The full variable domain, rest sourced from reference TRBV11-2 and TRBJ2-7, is EAGVAQSPRYKIIEKRQSVAFWCNPISGHATLYWYQQILGQGPKLLIQFQNNGVVDDSQLPKDRFSAERLKGVDSTLKIQPAKLEDSAVYLCASSTSEYYEQYFGPGTRLTVT.

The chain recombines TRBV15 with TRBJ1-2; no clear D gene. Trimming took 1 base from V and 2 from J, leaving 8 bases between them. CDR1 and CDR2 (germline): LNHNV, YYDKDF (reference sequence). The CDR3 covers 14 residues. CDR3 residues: CATSRVAGNYGYTF. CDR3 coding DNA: TGTGCCACCAGCAGAGTTGCGGGAAACTATGGCTACACCTTC. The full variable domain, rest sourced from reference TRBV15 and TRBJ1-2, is DAMVIQNPRYQVTQFGKPVTLSCSQTLNHNVMYWYQQKSSQAPKLLFHYYDKDFNNEADTPDNFQSRRPNTSFCFLDIRSPGLGDTAMYLCATSRVAGNYGYTFGSGTRLTVV.

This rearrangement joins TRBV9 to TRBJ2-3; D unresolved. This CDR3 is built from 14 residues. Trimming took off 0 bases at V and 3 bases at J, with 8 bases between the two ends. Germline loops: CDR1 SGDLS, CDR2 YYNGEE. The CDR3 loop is CASSVARRTDTQYF. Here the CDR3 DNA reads TGTGCCAGCAGCGTAGCGAGGAGAACAGATACGCAGTATTTT.